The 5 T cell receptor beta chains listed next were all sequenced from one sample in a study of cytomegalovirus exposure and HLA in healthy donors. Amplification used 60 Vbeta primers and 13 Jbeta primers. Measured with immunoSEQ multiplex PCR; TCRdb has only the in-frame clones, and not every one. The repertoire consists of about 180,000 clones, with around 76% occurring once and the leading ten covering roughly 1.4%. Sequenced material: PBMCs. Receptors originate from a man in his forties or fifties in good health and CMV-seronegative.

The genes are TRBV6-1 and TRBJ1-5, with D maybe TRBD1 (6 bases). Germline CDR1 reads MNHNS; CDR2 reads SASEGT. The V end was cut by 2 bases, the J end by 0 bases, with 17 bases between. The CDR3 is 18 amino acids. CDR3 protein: CASSEWAGGPLSNQPQHF. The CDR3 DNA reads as TGTGCCAGCAGTGAATGGGCGGGGGGCCCCCTTAGCAATCAGCCCCAGCATTTT.

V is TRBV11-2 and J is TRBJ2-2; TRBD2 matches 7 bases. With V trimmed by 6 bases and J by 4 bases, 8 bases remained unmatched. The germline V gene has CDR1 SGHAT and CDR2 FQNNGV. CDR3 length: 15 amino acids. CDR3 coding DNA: TGTGCCAGCAGAACCCGACTAGCAATCACCGGGGAGCTGTTTTTT. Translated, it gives CASRTRLAITGELFF.

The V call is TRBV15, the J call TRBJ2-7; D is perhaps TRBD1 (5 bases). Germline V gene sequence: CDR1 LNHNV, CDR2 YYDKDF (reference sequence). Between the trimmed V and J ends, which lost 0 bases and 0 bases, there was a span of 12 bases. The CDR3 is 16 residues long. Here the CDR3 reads CATSRDVRQISYEQYF. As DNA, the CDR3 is TGTGCCACCAGCAGAGATGTTAGACAGATCTCCTACGAGCAGTACTTC.

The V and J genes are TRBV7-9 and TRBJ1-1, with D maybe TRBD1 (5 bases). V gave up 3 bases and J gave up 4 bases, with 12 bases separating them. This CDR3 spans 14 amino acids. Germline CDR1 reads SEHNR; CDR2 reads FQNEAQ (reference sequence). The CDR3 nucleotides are TGTGCCAGCAGCTTGACAGCTCTGGCCACTGAAGCTTTCTTT. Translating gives CASSLTALATEAFF.

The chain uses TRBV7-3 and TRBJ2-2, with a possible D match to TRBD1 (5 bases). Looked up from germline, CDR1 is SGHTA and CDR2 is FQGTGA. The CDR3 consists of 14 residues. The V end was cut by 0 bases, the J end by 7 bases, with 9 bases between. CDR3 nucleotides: TGTGCCAGCAGCTTAACCGACAGTAGCGGGGAGCTGTTTTTT. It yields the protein CASSLTDSSGELFF.